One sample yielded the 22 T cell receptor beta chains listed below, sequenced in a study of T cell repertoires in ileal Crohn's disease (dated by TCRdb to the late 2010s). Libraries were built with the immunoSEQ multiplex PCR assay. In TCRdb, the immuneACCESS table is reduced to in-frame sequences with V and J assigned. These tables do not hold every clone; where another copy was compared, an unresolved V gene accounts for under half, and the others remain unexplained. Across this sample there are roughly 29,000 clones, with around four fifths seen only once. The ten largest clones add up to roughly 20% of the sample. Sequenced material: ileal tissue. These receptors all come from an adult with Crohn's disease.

DNA for the CDR3: TGTGCCAGCAGCTCGATTTCGCCCGGGCTAGCGGGTGGTATGGATGAGCAGTTCTTC. Its translation is CASSSISPGLAGGMDEQFF. The V and J genes are TRBV5-4 and TRBJ2-1; 8 bases fit TRBD2. CDR1 SGHNT and CDR2 YYREEE come from the germline V gene (reference sequence). V was pared by 3 bases and J by 8 bases, with 22 bases of the junction left unmatched. The CDR3 extends over 19 amino acids.

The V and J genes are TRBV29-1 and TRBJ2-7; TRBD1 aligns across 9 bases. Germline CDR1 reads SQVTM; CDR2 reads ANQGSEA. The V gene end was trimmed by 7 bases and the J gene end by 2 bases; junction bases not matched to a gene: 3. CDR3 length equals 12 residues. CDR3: CSARDRAYEQYF. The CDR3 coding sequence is TGCAGCGCCCGGGACAGGGCCTACGAGCAGTACTTC.

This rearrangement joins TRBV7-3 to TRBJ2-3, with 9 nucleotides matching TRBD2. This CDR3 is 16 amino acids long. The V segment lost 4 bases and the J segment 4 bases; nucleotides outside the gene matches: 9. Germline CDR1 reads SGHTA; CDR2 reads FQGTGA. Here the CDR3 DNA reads TGTGCCAGCAGCTCCCGCAGGGGACTAGCTGCAGATACGCAGTATTTT. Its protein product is CASSSRRGLAADTQYF.

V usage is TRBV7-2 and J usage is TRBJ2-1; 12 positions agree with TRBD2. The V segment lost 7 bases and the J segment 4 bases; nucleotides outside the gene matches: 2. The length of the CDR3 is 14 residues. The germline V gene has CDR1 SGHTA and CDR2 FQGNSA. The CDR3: CASTSGGAYNEQFF. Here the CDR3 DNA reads TGTGCCAGCACTAGCGGGGGGGCATACAATGAGCAGTTCTTC.

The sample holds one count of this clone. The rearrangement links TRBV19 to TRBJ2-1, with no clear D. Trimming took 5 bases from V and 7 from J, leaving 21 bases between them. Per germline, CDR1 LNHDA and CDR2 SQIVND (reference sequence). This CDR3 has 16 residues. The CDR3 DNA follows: TGTGCCAGTAGTTCCCTCGCCAGGCCCATCGAGAATGAGCAGTTCTTC. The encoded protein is CASSSLARPIENEQFF.

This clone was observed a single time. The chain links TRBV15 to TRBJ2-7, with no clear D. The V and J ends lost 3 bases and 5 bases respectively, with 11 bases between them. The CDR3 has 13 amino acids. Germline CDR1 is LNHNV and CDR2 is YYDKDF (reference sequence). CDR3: CATSSSPDDEQYF. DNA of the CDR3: TGTGCCACCAGCAGTAGCCCCGACGACGAGCAGTACTTC. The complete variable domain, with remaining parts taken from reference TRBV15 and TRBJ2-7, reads DAMVIQNPRYQVTQFGKPVTLSCSQTLNHNVMYWYQQKSSQAPKLLFHYYDKDFNNEADTPDNFQSRRPNTSFCFLDIRSPGLGDTAMYLCATSSSPDDEQYFGPGTRLTVT.

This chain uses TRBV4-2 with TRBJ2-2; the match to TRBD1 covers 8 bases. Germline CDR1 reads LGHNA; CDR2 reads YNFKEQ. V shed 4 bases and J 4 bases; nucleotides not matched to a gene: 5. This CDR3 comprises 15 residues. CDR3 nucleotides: TGTGCCAGCAGCCCCTGGACAGGGAGCACCGGGGAGCTGTTTTTT. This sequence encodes CASSPWTGSTGELFF.

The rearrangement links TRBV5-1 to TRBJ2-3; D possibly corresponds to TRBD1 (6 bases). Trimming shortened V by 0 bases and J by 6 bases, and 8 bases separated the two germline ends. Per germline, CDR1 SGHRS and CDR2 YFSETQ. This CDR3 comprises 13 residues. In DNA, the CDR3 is TGCGCCAGCAGCTTGGACAGGGTGGATACGCAGTATTTT. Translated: CASSLDRVDTQYF.

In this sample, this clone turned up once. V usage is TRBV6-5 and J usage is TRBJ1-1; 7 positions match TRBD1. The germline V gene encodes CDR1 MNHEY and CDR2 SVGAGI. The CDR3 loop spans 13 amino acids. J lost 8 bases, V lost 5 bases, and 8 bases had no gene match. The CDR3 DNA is TGTGCCAGCAGTCCGCGACAGGGAGGCGAAGCTTTCTTT. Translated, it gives CASSPRQGGEAFF.

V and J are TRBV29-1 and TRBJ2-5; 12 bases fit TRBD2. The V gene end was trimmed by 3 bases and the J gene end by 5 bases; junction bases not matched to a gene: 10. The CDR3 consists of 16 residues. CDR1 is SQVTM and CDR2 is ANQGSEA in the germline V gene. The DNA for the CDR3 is TGCAGCGTTGACCTCCTAGCGGGAGGGCCGCGGGAGACCCAGTACTTC. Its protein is CSVDLLAGGPRETQYF.

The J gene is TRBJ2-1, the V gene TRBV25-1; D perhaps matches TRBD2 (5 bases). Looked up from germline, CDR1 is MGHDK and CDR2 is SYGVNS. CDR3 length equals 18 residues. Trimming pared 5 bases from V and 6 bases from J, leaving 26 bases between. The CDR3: CASSTSPFAGRGFNEQFF. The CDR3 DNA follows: TGTGCCAGCAGTACATCACCCTTCGCGGGCCGAGGGTTCAATGAGCAGTTCTTC.

The DNA for the CDR3 is TGCAGCGGCGCGACAGGGGTCAATGAGCAGTTCTTC. Its translation: CSGATGVNEQFF. This chain uses TRBV29-1 with TRBJ2-1, with 8 bases matching TRBD1. Germline trimming cut 7 bases from V and 6 bases from J; bases unmatched to any gene: 5. The germline V gene has CDR1 SQVTM and CDR2 ANQGSEA. This CDR3 has 12 amino acids.

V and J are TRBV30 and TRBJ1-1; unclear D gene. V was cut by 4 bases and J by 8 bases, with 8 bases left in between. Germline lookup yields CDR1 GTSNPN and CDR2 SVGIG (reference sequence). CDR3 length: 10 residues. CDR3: CAWIALEAFF. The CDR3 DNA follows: TGTGCCTGGATAGCGCTCGAAGCTTTCTTT.

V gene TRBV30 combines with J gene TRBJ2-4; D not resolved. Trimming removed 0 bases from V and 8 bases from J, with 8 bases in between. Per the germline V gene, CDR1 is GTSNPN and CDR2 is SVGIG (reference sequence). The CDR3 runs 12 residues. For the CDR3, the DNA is TGTGCCTGGAGTGTTGCCAGGCACATTCAGTACTTC. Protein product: CAWSVARHIQYF.

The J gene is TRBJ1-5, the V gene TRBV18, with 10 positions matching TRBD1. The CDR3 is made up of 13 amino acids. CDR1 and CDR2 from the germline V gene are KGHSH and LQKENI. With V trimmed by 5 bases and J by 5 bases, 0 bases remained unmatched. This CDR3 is CASSGQGDQPQHF. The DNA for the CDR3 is TGTGCCAGCTCAGGACAGGGGGATCAGCCCCAGCATTTT.

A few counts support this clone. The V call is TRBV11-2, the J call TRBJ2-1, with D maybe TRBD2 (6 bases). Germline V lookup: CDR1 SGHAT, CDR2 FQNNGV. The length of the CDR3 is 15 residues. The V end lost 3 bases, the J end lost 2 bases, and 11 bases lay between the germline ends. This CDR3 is CASSLEGGTYNEQFF. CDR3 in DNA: TGTGCCAGCAGCTTGGAGGGAGGTACCTACAATGAGCAGTTCTTC. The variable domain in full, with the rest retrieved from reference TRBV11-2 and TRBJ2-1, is EAGVAQSPRYKIIEKRQSVAFWCNPISGHATLYWYQQILGQGPKLLIQFQNNGVVDDSQLPKDRFSAERLKGVDSTLKIQPAKLEDSAVYLCASSLEGGTYNEQFFGPGTRLTVL.

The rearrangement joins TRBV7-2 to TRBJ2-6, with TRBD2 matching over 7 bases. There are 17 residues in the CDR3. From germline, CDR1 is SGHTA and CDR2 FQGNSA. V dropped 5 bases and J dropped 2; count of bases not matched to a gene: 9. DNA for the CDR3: TGTGCCAGCAGCCCCTTAGCGGGCGCCCCTGGGGCCAACGTCCTGACTTTC. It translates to CASSPLAGAPGANVLTF.

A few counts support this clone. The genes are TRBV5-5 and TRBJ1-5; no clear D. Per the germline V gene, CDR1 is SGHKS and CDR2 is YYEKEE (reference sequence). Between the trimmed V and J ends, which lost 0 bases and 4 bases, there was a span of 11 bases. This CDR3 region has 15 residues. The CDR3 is CASSLVMAENQPQHF. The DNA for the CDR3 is TGTGCCAGCAGCTTGGTAATGGCAGAAAATCAGCCCCAGCATTTT.

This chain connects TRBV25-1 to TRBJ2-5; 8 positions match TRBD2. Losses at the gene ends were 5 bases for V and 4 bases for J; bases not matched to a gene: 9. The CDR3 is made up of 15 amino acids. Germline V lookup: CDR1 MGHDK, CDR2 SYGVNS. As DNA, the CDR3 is TGTGCCAGCAGTCCGCGGGGGGACGCTACAGAGACCCAGTACTTC. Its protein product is CASSPRGDATETQYF.

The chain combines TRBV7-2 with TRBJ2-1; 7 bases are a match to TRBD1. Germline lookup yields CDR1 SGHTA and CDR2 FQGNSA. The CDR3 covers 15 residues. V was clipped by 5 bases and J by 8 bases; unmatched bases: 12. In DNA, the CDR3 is TGTGCCAGCAGCCCCCGACAGGGTACCTCTTATGAGCAGTTCTTC. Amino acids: CASSPRQGTSYEQFF.

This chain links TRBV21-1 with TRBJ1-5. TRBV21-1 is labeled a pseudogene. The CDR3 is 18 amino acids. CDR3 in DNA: TGTGCCAGCAGCAAAGCGCTTCCTGATCCTCGGGATGTGCAGCCCCAGCATTTT. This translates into CASSKALPDPRDVQPQHF.

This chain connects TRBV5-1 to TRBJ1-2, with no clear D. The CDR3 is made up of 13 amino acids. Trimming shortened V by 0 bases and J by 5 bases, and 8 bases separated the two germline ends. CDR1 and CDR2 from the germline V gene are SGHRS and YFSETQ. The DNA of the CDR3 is TGCGCCAGCAGCTTGGCCTCGGGTTATGGCTACACCTTC. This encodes CASSLASGYGYTF.